The T cell receptor beta chain described here comes from a study of T cell repertoires in ileal Crohn's disease. Here immunoSEQ multiplex PCR was the method, and the copy in TCRdb shows in-frame clones only, minus some. The sample lists 13,000 or so clones, around nine tenths occurring once. The CDR3 extends over 12 amino acids. On this clone: Its antigen is currently unknown.

The study, taken as a whole, reports: High-frequency clones were more common in sorted CD8 than CD4 cells.

Sequenced input: ileal tissue. This receptor was taken from an adult with Crohn's disease. The chain is built from TRBV21-1 and TRBJ2-1; TRBD2, the table's D call, was not compared with the DNA. TRBV21-1 is a listed pseudogene. CDR3 residues: CASSRCVDEQFF. CDR3 bases: TGTGCCAGCAGCAGGTGCGTGGATGAGCAGTTCTTC.